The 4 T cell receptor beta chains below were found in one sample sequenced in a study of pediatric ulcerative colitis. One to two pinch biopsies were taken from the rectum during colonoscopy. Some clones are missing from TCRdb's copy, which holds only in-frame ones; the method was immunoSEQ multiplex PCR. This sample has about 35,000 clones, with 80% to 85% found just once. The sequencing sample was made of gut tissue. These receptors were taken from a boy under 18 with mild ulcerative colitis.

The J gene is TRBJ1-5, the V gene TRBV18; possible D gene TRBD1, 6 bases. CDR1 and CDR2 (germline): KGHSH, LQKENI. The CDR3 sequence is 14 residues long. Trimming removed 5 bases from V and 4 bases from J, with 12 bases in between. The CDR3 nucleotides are TGTGCCAGCTCATCGCGACAGGCTAATCAGCCCCAGCATTTT. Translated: CASSSRQANQPQHF.

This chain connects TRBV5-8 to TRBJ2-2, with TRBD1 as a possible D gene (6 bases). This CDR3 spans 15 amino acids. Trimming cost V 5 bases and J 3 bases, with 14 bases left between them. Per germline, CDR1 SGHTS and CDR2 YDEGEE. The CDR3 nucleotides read TGTGCCAGCAGGTTACAGGGCCGGGACACCGGGGAGCTGTTTTTT. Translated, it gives CASRLQGRDTGELFF.

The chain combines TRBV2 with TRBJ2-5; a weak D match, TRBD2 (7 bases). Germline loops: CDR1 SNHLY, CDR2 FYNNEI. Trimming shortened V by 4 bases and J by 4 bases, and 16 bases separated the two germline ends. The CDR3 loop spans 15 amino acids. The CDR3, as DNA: TGTGCCAGCAGTGTATGGGGGGGCCGGAGAGAGACCCAGTACTTC. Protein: CASSVWGGRRETQYF.

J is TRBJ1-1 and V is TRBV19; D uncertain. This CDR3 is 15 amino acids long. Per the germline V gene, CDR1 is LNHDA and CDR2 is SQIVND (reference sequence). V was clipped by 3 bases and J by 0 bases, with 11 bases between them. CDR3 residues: CASSISPVLNTEAFF. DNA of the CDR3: TGTGCCAGTAGTATTTCCCCGGTTTTGAACACTGAAGCTTTCTTT.